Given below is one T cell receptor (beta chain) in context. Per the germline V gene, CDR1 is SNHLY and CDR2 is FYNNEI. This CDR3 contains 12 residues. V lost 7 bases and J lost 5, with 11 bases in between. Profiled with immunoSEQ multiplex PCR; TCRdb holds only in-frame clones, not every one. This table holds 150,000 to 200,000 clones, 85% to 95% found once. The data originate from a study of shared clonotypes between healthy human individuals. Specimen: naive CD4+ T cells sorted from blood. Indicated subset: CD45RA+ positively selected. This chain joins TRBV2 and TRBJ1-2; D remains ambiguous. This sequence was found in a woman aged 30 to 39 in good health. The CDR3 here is CASNRREYGYTF. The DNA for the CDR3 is TGTGCCAGCAATCGGAGAGAGTATGGCTACACCTTC.